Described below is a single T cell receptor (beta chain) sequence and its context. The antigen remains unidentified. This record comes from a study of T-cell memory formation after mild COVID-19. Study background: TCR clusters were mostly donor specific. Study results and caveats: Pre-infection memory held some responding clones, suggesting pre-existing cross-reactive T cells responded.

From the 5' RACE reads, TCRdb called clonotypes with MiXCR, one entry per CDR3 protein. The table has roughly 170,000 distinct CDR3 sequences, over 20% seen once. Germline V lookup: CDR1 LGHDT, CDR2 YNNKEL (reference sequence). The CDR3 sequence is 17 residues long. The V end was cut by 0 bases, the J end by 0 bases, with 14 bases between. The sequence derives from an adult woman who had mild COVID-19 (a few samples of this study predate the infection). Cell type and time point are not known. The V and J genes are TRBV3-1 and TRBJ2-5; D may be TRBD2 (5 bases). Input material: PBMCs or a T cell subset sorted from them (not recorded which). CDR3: CASSQDVGGPNQETQYF. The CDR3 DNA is TGTGCCAGCAGCCAAGATGTTGGCGGGCCCAACCAAGAGACCCAGTACTTC.